These 10 T cell receptor beta chains were all obtained from the same sample, sequenced in a study of OX40 agonist ivuxolimab in advanced cancers. Method: immunoSEQ multiplex PCR; TCRdb's copy keeps in-frame clones and lacks some. In the table there are some 49,000 clones, around 79% of which are singletons. The sequencing here drew on CD4+ or CD8+ T cells sorted from blood, taken in a trial of the OX40 agonist ivuxolimab. Receptors originate from an adult with an advanced solid tumor such as melanoma, head and neck, liver or kidney cancer.

This clone was observed a single time. V gene TRBV4-1 combines with J gene TRBJ2-7; the match to TRBD2 covers 8 bases. The CDR3 runs 15 residues. V was clipped by 2 bases and J by 5 bases; unmatched bases: 8. The germline CDR1 and CDR2 sequences are MGHRA and YSYEKL. CDR3 in amino acids: CASSQPTSGSNEQYF. CDR3 DNA sequence: TGCGCCAGCAGCCAACCGACCAGCGGGAGCAACGAGCAGTACTTC.

The chain combines TRBV6-4 with TRBJ2-6; no definite D call. Deletions cut 3 bases from V and 4 bases from J, with 7 bases between. The CDR3 covers 14 residues. The germline V gene has CDR1 MRHNA and CDR2 SNTAGT. CDR3 amino acids: CASSEEWGANVLTF. CDR3 nucleotide sequence: TGTGCCAGCAGTGAGGAGTGGGGGGCCAACGTCCTGACTTTC.

This clone has a count of ten or more. The V gene is TRBV27, the J gene TRBJ2-7, with D tentatively TRBD1 or TRBD2 (5 bases each). V was pared by 2 bases and J by 5 bases, with 16 bases between. CDR1 and CDR2 (germline): MNHEY, SMNVEV (reference sequence). The CDR3 is 15 amino acids. The CDR3 here is CASSLGYGGSNEQYF. The CDR3 region has the DNA TGTGCCAGCAGTTTAGGGTATGGGGGATCCAACGAGCAGTACTTC.

The chain links TRBV6-4 to TRBJ2-1; 8 bases fit TRBD2. Germline assignment: CDR1 MRHNA and CDR2 SNTAGT. V lost 2 bases and J lost 4; bases outside the gene matches: 1. This CDR3 has 14 residues. As DNA, the CDR3 is TGTGCCAGCAGTGACCGGGGGGGGTACAATGAGCAGTTCTTC. It encodes CASSDRGGYNEQFF.

The gene calls are TRBV18 and TRBJ2-7, with TRBD1 as a possible D gene (6 bases). The CDR3 has 14 amino acids. Germline loops: CDR1 KGHSH, CDR2 LQKENI. Trimming took 3 bases from V and 4 from J, leaving 13 bases between them. The CDR3 DNA reads as TGTGCCAGCTCACCTGGCCAGGGGCCTTACGAGCAGTACTTC. Protein product: CASSPGQGPYEQYF. Using reference TRBV18 and TRBJ2-7 for the parts outside the CDR3, the full variable domain is NAGVMQNPRHLVRRRGQEARLRCSPMKGHSHVYWYRQLPEEGLKFMVYLQKENIIDESGMPKERFSAEFPKEGPSILRIQQVVRGDSAAYFCASSPGQGPYEQYFGPGTRLTVT.

The V and J genes are TRBV4-1 and TRBJ1-5; 8 nucleotides agree with TRBD1. CDR1 and CDR2 (germline): MGHRA, YSYEKL. The V and J ends lost 4 bases and 1 base, in that order; junction bases with no gene match: 3. CDR3 length: 15 residues. The DNA for the CDR3 is TGCGCCAGCAGCCGTACAGGGGGAAGCAATCAGCCCCAGCATTTT. Translated, it gives CASSRTGGSNQPQHF.

V and J are TRBV5-6 and TRBJ1-3; no clear D. The CDR3 runs to 15 residues. V gave up 0 bases and J gave up 0 bases, with 7 bases separating them. Looked up from germline, CDR1 is SGHDT and CDR2 is YYEEEE. The CDR3 bases are TGTGCCAGCAGCTTGGGACGGTACTCTGGAAACACCATATATTTT. Residues: CASSLGRYSGNTIYF.

This sequence joins TRBV30 and TRBJ1-4, with D unresolved. Trimming stripped 3 bases from V and 1 base from J, with 15 bases between. This CDR3 has 16 residues. Germline V lookup: CDR1 GTSNPN, CDR2 SVGIG (reference sequence). Here the CDR3 reads CAWSPRLGQTNEKLFF. CDR3 DNA: TGTGCCTGGAGCCCTAGGTTGGGTCAAACTAATGAAAAACTGTTTTTT.

The rearrangement joins TRBV5-1 to TRBJ2-4; 8 bases align to TRBD2. V was clipped by 4 bases and J by 0 bases; unmatched bases: 6. The CDR3 has 16 amino acids. Germline V gene lookup returns CDR1 SGHRS and CDR2 YFSETQ. CDR3 in amino acids: CASSPRGGTAKNIQYF. CDR3 nucleotides: TGCGCCAGCAGCCCCCGGGGGGGGACAGCCAAAAACATTCAGTACTTC. The whole variable domain, filled in from reference TRBV5-1 and TRBJ2-4, reads KAGVTQTPRYLIKTRGQQVTLSCSPISGHRSVSWYQQTPGQGLQFLFEYFSETQRNKGNFPGRFSGRQFSNSRSEMNVSTLELGDSALYLCASSPRGGTAKNIQYFGAGTRLSVL.

V gene TRBV9 combines with J gene TRBJ2-1; TRBD1 matches at 10 bases. The length of the CDR3 is 15 residues. V lost 0 bases, J lost 9 bases, and 6 bases stayed unmatched. Germline loops: CDR1 SGDLS, CDR2 YYNGEE. The CDR3 DNA reads as TGTGCCAGCAGCGTAGACGGACAGGGGGTCATTGAGCAGTTCTTC. Translating it yields CASSVDGQGVIEQFF.